Shown below are 26 T cell receptor beta chains from a single sample sequenced in a study of shared clonotypes between healthy human individuals. Measured with immunoSEQ multiplex PCR; TCRdb has only the in-frame clones, and not every one. The sample includes 2,500,000 or so clones, approximately 92% seen only once; the top ten take under 0.15%. The material sequenced was naive CD4+ T cells sorted from blood. Subset described: CD45RA+ positively selected. The receptors originated from a man younger than 35 in good health.

This chain connects TRBV5-1 to TRBJ2-7; perhaps TRBD2 as D (5 bases). The V gene's germline CDR1 is SGHRS and CDR2 YFSETQ. The length of the CDR3 is 16 residues. The germline V and J ends were trimmed by 3 bases and 7 bases, with 23 bases remaining between them. CDR3 DNA sequence: TGCGCCAGCAGCTACTCTCCAGGTCTAGCTACCCAGGAGCAGTACTTC. Translated, it gives CASSYSPGLATQEQYF. The variable domain in full, with the rest retrieved from reference TRBV5-1 and TRBJ2-7, is KAGVTQTPRYLIKTRGQQVTLSCSPISGHRSVSWYQQTPGQGLQFLFEYFSETQRNKGNFPGRFSGRQFSNSRSEMNVSTLELGDSALYLCASSYSPGLATQEQYFGPGTRLTVT.

This clone was seen a few times. The gene calls are TRBV4-1 and TRBJ1-4; no clear D. In germline, CDR1 is MGHRA, CDR2 YSYEKL. V dropped 0 bases and J dropped 13 bases, with 9 bases sitting between them. The CDR3 has 12 amino acids. CDR3 DNA: TGCGCCAGCAGCCAAGATCGACAAGGACTGTTTTTT. Residues: CASSQDRQGLFF.

V usage is TRBV14 and J usage is TRBJ2-5; 7 positions agree with TRBD2. CDR1 and CDR2 from the germline V gene are SGHDN and FVKESK. The CDR3 length is 12 residues. With 1 base clipped from V and 13 bases from J, the junction kept 6 bases outside the gene matches. For the CDR3, the DNA is TGTGCCAGCAGCCAAGCGGGAGGAAGCGCGTACTTC. Its translation: CASSQAGGSAYF.

This chain joins TRBV7-2 and TRBJ1-5; D not resolved. The V end was cut by 4 bases, the J end by 0 bases, with 7 bases between. Germline V gives CDR1 SGHTA, CDR2 FQGNSA. This CDR3 has 14 residues. The DNA of the CDR3 is TGTGCCAGCAGCTCGACTCTTAGCAATCAGCCCCAGCATTTT. It yields the protein CASSSTLSNQPQHF.

The J gene is TRBJ1-3, the V gene TRBV7-9, with D perhaps TRBD1 (6 bases). The ends were cut back, 6 bases at V and 7 bases at J, with 10 bases in the middle. The CDR3 length is 12 residues. Germline CDR1 reads SEHNR; CDR2 reads FQNEAQ (reference sequence). As DNA, the CDR3 is TGTGCCAGCAGTACGCAGGGGAACACCATATATTTT. This gives the protein CASSTQGNTIYF.

The rearrangement links TRBV18 to TRBJ1-5; D perhaps matches TRBD1 (6 bases). V lost 3 bases and J 4 bases, leaving 13 bases between the germline ends. This CDR3 contains 15 residues. Germline V lookup: CDR1 KGHSH, CDR2 LQKENI. The chain's CDR3 is CASSPTWGLNQPQHF. The CDR3 nucleotides are TGTGCCAGCTCACCGACATGGGGGCTAAATCAGCCCCAGCATTTT.

This rearrangement joins TRBV2 to TRBJ2-5, with D perhaps TRBD1 (6 bases). The CDR3 contains 11 residues. V shed 8 bases and J shed 5 bases, with 9 bases lying between them. Per the germline V gene, CDR1 is SNHLY and CDR2 is FYNNEI. CDR3 region: CASRTVETQYF. CDR3 DNA: TGTGCCAGCCGGACAGTGGAGACCCAGTACTTC.

The V call is TRBV5-1, the J call TRBJ2-7; 7 nucleotides agree with TRBD1. The germline V gene has CDR1 SGHRS and CDR2 YFSETQ. V was clipped by 0 bases and J by 4 bases; unmatched bases: 4. CDR3 length: 14 residues. CDR3 residues: CASSLDRGWYEQYF. The CDR3 DNA reads TGCGCCAGCAGCTTGGACAGGGGATGGTACGAGCAGTACTTC.

This clone turned up a few times. This chain joins TRBV30 and TRBJ1-1; possibly TRBD1 for D (5 bases). Germline V gene lookup returns CDR1 GTSNPN and CDR2 SVGIG (reference sequence). V gave up 5 bases and J gave up 1 base, with 11 bases separating them. This CDR3 has 13 amino acids. The CDR3 region has the DNA TGTGCCTGGGAAGGGGCACGGAACACTGAAGCTTTCTTT. As protein: CAWEGARNTEAFF. Combining the CDR3 with reference TRBV30 and TRBJ1-1 gives the whole variable domain SQTIHQWPATLVQPVGSPLSLECTVEGTSNPNLYWYRQAAGRGLQLLFYSVGIGQISSEVPQNLSASRPQDRQFILSSKKLLLSDSGFYLCAWEGARNTEAFFGQGTRLTVV.

The chain uses TRBV7-2 and TRBJ2-2; D gene ambiguous. CDR3 length: 15 residues. Looked up from germline, CDR1 is SGHTA and CDR2 is FQGNSA. Trimming took off 1 base at V and 5 bases at J, with 11 bases between the two ends. CDR3 bases: TGTGCCAGCAGCTTAGTTGGGCGTTTTACCGGGGAGCTGTTTTTT. Protein sequence: CASSLVGRFTGELFF.

The chain combines TRBV30 with TRBJ2-2; tentative D call: TRBD2 (5 bases). Trimming stripped 2 bases from V and 6 bases from J, with 13 bases between. The CDR3 length is 14 residues. Germline V gene lookup returns CDR1 GTSNPN and CDR2 SVGIG (reference sequence). The CDR3 region is CAWSQSPGSGELFF. The CDR3, as DNA: TGTGCCTGGAGTCAGTCCCCGGGGTCCGGGGAGCTGTTTTTT.

The chain joins TRBV28 to TRBJ2-7, with D possibly TRBD2 on 7 matching bases. V lost 6 bases and J lost 4, with 13 bases in between. Germline lookup yields CDR1 MDHEN and CDR2 SYDVKM. This CDR3 comprises 13 residues. CDR3 bases: TGTGCCAGCAGGCGAGGGGGGGCGTACGAGCAGTACTTC. This sequence encodes CASRRGGAYEQYF.

A word on this clone: Other DNA sequences within the sample encode an identical CDR3. The V gene is TRBV4-3, the J gene TRBJ1-1; D gene uncertain. Germline CDR1 reads LGHNA; CDR2 reads YSLEER. V lost 0 bases and J 1 base, leaving 9 bases between the germline ends. The CDR3 length is 15 residues. CDR3 in DNA: TGCGCCAGCAGCCAAGATTTGACGGGGAACACTGAAGCTTTCTTT. It codes for CASSQDLTGNTEAFF.

The chain is built from TRBV19 and TRBJ2-1; 7 bases map to TRBD2. Germline lookup yields CDR1 LNHDA and CDR2 SQIVND (reference sequence). This CDR3 is 14 amino acids long. The ends lost 11 bases at V and 4 bases at J; junction bases unmatched: 11. The CDR3 sequence is CASKGLADYNEQFF. CDR3 nucleotides: TGTGCCTCTAAAGGGCTAGCGGATTACAATGAGCAGTTCTTC.

The chain has TRBV19 and TRBJ2-2; D possibly uses TRBD1 or TRBD2 (5 bases each). The CDR3 has 15 amino acids. V lost 5 bases and J 4 bases, leaving 14 bases between the germline ends. Germline loops: CDR1 LNHDA, CDR2 SQIVND (reference sequence). The DNA of the CDR3 is TGTGCCAGTAGTTCGGTCGAGAGGGGCACCGGGGAGCTGTTTTTT. Translated, it gives CASSSVERGTGELFF.

The CDR3 sequence is CASSFRPQLAGGTDTQYF. DNA for the CDR3: TGTGCCAGCAGCTTCAGGCCCCAACTAGCGGGAGGTACAGATACGCAGTATTTT. The genes are TRBV7-9 and TRBJ2-3; 12 bases line up with TRBD2. Germline CDR1 SEHNR, CDR2 FQNEAQ (reference sequence). The CDR3 has 18 residues. Trimming took 3 bases from V and 3 from J; bases not matched to a gene: 10. Complete variable domain (other parts from reference TRBV7-9 and TRBJ2-3): DTGVSQNPRHKITKRGQNVTFRCDPISEHNRLYWYRQTLGQGPEFLTYFQNEAQLEKSRLLSDRFSAERPKGSFSTLEIQRTEQGDSAMYLCASSFRPQLAGGTDTQYFGPGTRLTVL.

This clone was seen a single time. Additional DNA sequences in this sample encode the identical CDR3. The rearrangement joins TRBV6-5 to TRBJ2-2; the D is unclear. Trimming cost V 7 bases and J 4 bases, with 7 bases left between them. This CDR3 region has 12 residues. Germline V CDR1 and CDR2: MNHEY, SVGAGI. The CDR3 loop is CASTSRTGELFF. In DNA, the CDR3 is TGTGCCAGCACCTCGCGCACCGGGGAGCTGTTTTTT.

J is TRBJ1-3 and V is TRBV18; D is unclear. Germline values: CDR1 KGHSH, CDR2 LQKENI. The CDR3 length is 14 residues. Trimming cost V 3 bases and J 0 bases, with 6 bases left between them. CDR3 loop: CASSPVHSGNTIYF. The CDR3 DNA sequence: TGTGCCAGCTCACCGGTGCACTCTGGAAACACCATATATTTT.

V is TRBV5-8 and J is TRBJ1-2, with 9 positions matching TRBD1. J gave up 8 bases and V 0 bases, and 8 bases lay outside the gene matches. The CDR3 extends over 15 amino acids. From germline, CDR1 is SGHTS and CDR2 YDEGEE. CDR3 region: CASSLEQGAFGGYTF. The CDR3 DNA follows: TGTGCCAGCAGCTTGGAACAGGGGGCGTTCGGAGGCTACACCTTC.

CDR3 nucleotides: TGCGCCAGCAGCTTGGCGGAATTCCCCACAATATACGAGCAGTACTTC. Translation: CASSLAEFPTIYEQYF. J is TRBJ2-7 and V is TRBV5-1; D not certain. With 0 bases removed from V and 4 bases from J, the gap between germline ends came to 17 bases. Per the germline V gene, CDR1 is SGHRS and CDR2 is YFSETQ. The CDR3 sequence is 16 residues long.

The V call is TRBV5-6, the J call TRBJ2-7; TRBD1 might be the D (6 bases). Germline V gene sequence: CDR1 SGHDT, CDR2 YYEEEE. Trimming removed 4 bases at V and 6 bases at J, with 17 bases between. The CDR3 length is 14 residues. CDR3 residues: CASSVSQGFGEQYF. The CDR3 nucleotides read TGTGCCAGCAGCGTTTCACAGGGTTTCGGCGAGCAGTACTTC.

In the case of this clone: Other nucleotide sequences from this sample produce the same CDR3. This sequence joins TRBV10-3 and TRBJ2-5; D gene uncertain. CDR1 and CDR2 (germline): ENHRY, SYGVKD. The CDR3 has 13 residues. Between the trimmed V and J ends, which lost 4 bases and 2 bases, there was a span of 8 bases. The CDR3 DNA reads as TGTGCCATCAGTGGGGGATCACAAGAGACCCAGTACTTC. It specifies CAISGGSQETQYF.

The chain recombines TRBV4-1 with TRBJ1-2; D not resolved. CDR1 is MGHRA, CDR2 YSYEKL, per germline. The CDR3 contains 15 residues. V gave up 1 base and J gave up 3 bases, with 12 bases separating them. This CDR3 is CASSQAAGSYYGYTF. The DNA for the CDR3 is TGCGCCAGCAGCCAAGCGGCGGGCAGTTACTATGGCTACACCTTC.

The V call is TRBV28, the J call TRBJ2-2; 10 nucleotides align to TRBD2. The CDR3 is made up of 15 amino acids. V gave up 2 bases and J gave up 6 bases; unmatched junction bases: 3. The V gene's germline CDR1 is MDHEN and CDR2 SYDVKM. The CDR3 DNA reads TGTGCCAGCAGTTTACTAGCGGGAGTGGCCGGGGAGCTGTTTTTT. This encodes CASSLLAGVAGELFF.

J is TRBJ2-7 and V is TRBV5-1; 7 bases are shared with TRBD1. This CDR3 contains 16 residues. V trimming: 3 bases; J trimming: 4 bases; junction bases outside the gene matches: 13. Germline assignment: CDR1 SGHRS and CDR2 YFSETQ. CDR3 in amino acids: CASSSTGIEQAYEQYF. In nucleotides, the CDR3 is TGCGCCAGCAGCTCGACAGGGATCGAGCAGGCATACGAGCAGTACTTC.

This clone appeared a single time. The chain joins TRBV5-1 to TRBJ2-7; TRBD2 matches at 8 bases. This CDR3 region has 16 residues. Germline trimming cut 4 bases from V and 0 bases from J; bases unmatched to any gene: 9. CDR1 and CDR2 from the germline V gene are SGHRS and YFSETQ. DNA of the CDR3: TGCGCCAGCAGCGGCGGGGGACTAGGAAGCTCCTACGAGCAGTACTTC. It yields the protein CASSGGGLGSSYEQYF.